The 9 T cell receptor beta chains reported below all come from one sample, sequenced in a study of shared clonotypes between healthy human individuals. Naive CD8 isolation took CD45RO-negative cells positively selected for CCR7 and excluded terminally differentiated effector memory CD45RA+ cells. Clones were read by immunoSEQ multiplex PCR, and TCRdb kept only the in-frame ones, dropping some. The sample consists of about 590,000 clones, roughly 96% of them appearing once. The sample comprised naive CD8+ T cells sorted from blood. Receptors were obtained from a woman between 25 and 40 years old in good health.

The chain is built from TRBV6-6 and TRBJ2-3; D gene unclear. The germline V gene has CDR1 MNHNY and CDR2 SVGAGI (reference sequence). The CDR3 spans 13 residues. Between the trimmed V and J ends, which lost 4 bases and 6 bases, there was a span of 11 bases. The CDR3, as DNA: TGTGCCAGCAGTTGGCTAGACCCCGATACGCAGTATTTT. This gives the protein CASSWLDPDTQYF.

A word on this clone: The sample holds other DNA sequences that translate to the same CDR3. The chain has TRBV28 and TRBJ1-2, with a possible D match to TRBD1 (5 bases). V lost 3 bases and J lost 7, with 12 bases in between. The CDR3 is 13 residues long. The germline CDR1 and CDR2 sequences are MDHEN and SYDVKM. CDR3 sequence: CASSLRGAGGYTF. The CDR3 DNA is TGTGCCAGCAGTTTGAGAGGGGCGGGTGGCTACACCTTC.

The V gene is TRBV27, the J gene TRBJ2-7; TRBD2 matches 9 bases. The CDR3 is 17 amino acids. Germline assignment: CDR1 MNHEY and CDR2 SMNVEV (reference sequence). The V gene end was trimmed by 5 bases and the J gene end by 1 base; junction bases not matched to a gene: 12. The CDR3 spells CASSPSAGGPLSYEQYF. The CDR3, as DNA: TGTGCCAGCAGTCCCTCGGCGGGAGGGCCCTTATCCTACGAGCAGTACTTC.

This clone was seen just once. The chain's CDR3 is CASSPLAGGTQETQYF. CDR3 sequence (DNA): TGTGCCAGCAGTCCCCTAGCGGGAGGGACCCAAGAGACCCAGTACTTC. V usage is TRBV28 and J usage is TRBJ2-5; TRBD2 matches 12 bases. The CDR3 runs 16 residues. CDR1 is MDHEN and CDR2 is SYDVKM in the germline V gene. Trimming at V came to 5 bases and at J to 1 base, leaving 5 bases not matched to a gene. The entire variable domain, with the rest obtained from reference TRBV28 and TRBJ2-5, is as follows: DVKVTQSSRYLVKRTGEKVFLECVQDMDHENMFWYRQDPGLGLRLIYFSYDVKMKEKGDIPEGYSVSREKKERFSLILESASTNQTSMYLCASSPLAGGTQETQYFGPGTRLLVL.

This rearrangement joins TRBV4-1 to TRBJ1-5; D remains unclear. The V gene lost 10 bases and the J gene lost 2 bases, with 12 bases spanning the gap. Germline V gene data show CDR1 as MGHRA and CDR2 as YSYEKL. The length of the CDR3 is 13 residues. DNA of the CDR3: TGCGCCAATAAGCTGGCAGGCAATCAGCCCCAGCATTTT. Translated, it gives CANKLAGNQPQHF.

This rearrangement joins TRBV5-8 to TRBJ2-7; D possibly corresponds to TRBD1 (5 bases). The length of the CDR3 is 16 residues. The germline V gene encodes CDR1 SGHTS and CDR2 YDEGEE. Trimming took off 0 bases at V and 0 bases at J, with 13 bases between the two ends. The CDR3 coding sequence is TGTGCCAGCAGCTTGGCCAGGGAAGTTTTCTCCTACGAGCAGTACTTC. Translation gives CASSLAREVFSYEQYF. The variable domain in full, completed from reference TRBV5-8 and TRBJ2-7, reads EAGVTQSPTHLIKTRGQQATLRCSPISGHTSVYWYQQALGLGLQFLLWYDEGEERNRGNFPPRFSGRQFPNYSSELNVNALELEDSALYLCASSLAREVFSYEQYFGPGTRLTVT.

The table lists this clone with a count of one. The rearrangement joins TRBV28 to TRBJ2-7; TRBD1 matches at 10 bases. The CDR3 runs 14 residues. With 10 bases clipped from V and 5 bases from J, the junction kept 11 bases outside the gene matches. Per the germline V gene, CDR1 is MDHEN and CDR2 is SYDVKM. The CDR3 nucleotides read TGTGCCATAGCTTTGGACAGGGGGGGCCACGAGCAGTACTTC. This encodes CAIALDRGGHEQYF.

This clone was picked up one time. The V gene is TRBV4-1, the J gene TRBJ2-5; 8 bases are shared with TRBD1. Germline V lookup: CDR1 MGHRA, CDR2 YSYEKL. V dropped 1 base and J dropped 6; count of bases not matched to a gene: 7. This CDR3 is built from 15 residues. Written as DNA, the CDR3 is TGCGCCAGCAGCCAAGGCCCGACAGGGGACCAGACCCAGTACTTC. Its protein product is CASSQGPTGDQTQYF.

In its sample, this clone was seen once. This chain joins TRBV7-8 and TRBJ2-1; D call uncertain. There are 17 residues in the CDR3. The ends were cut back, 3 bases at V and 3 bases at J, with 18 bases in the middle. CDR1 and CDR2 from the germline V gene are SGHVS and FQNEAQ. CDR3 in amino acids: CASSFPMDRWDYNEQFF. The CDR3, as DNA: TGTGCCAGCAGCTTCCCGATGGACCGGTGGGACTACAATGAGCAGTTCTTC.